Detailed here is one T cell receptor beta chain. The target of this receptor is not known. Qualities for individual bases were not recorded, and no much larger clone is one base off. This sample is part of a study of T cell clonotyping in hematopoietic cell transplantation (dated by TCRdb to the early 2020s). Background for the entire study: In the study, more than 130 blood samples were gathered from roughly 35 consecutive transplant recipients and their related donors. Recruitment of patients was conducted between September 2015 and January 2017, and follow-up was continued until late 2020 or death.

V was cut back by 5 bases and J by 11 bases, leaving a gap of 12 bases between them. The CDR3 contains 11 residues, cysteine and phenylalanine counted. CDR3 DNA only is kept here, 33 bases in frame from base 1. CDR1 and CDR2, looked up from the germline V gene, are SGHAT and FQNNGV. Study-level results and caveats: Broader posttransplant TCR repertoire diversity was predicted by donor and pretransplant recipient Inverse Simpson Index values. The sample size was limited, and because cells were not sorted, the contributions of CD4 and CD8 repertoires could not be separated. Only a small fraction of recipient repertoires overlapped donor repertoires, with over 97% appearing de novo at the given depth. After transplant, TCR diversity in recipients dropped, and pathologically expanded clonotypes climbed progressively between day 30 and day 180.

What this sample's time point label stands for: 30 days after allo-HCT. Blood samples were obtained from recipients approximately 28 days before transplant and at days 30, 100 and 180 after transplant. Using Nuclei Lysis Solution, genomic DNA was extracted from unfractionated peripheral blood mononuclear cells that were either fresh or cryopreserved. The immunoSEQ assay, a bias-controlled multiplex PCR with V- and J-specific primers, was used to amplify TCR beta CDR3 regions from genomic DNA. In a second PCR step, the CDR3 amplicons were tagged with a proprietary barcode plus Illumina adapter sequences. CDR3 libraries were sequenced on an Illumina MiSeq instrument. Concerning the study's data processing: Export and quality control were handled in immunoSEQ Analyzer 3.0, while downstream analyses relied on R Bioconductor and Immunarch. Repertoire metrics were calculated using only productive rearrangements within the normalized downsampled data set. In the normalized cohort, clonotypes with more than 5 templates were defined as pathologically expanded. The Inverse Simpson Index served as the measure of repertoire diversity. To capture all clonotypes, CMV-specificity analyses were performed on the non-normalized data set. As stored in TCRdb, this immuneACCESS dataset retains in-frame rearrangements with V and J assigned. A fraction of the clones does not appear; measured against another copy, unresolved V genes explain less than half of the discrepancy, and the remainder lacks a known reason. V, J and clone size derive from that table, while D and trimming were established from the DNA sequence. The sample contains around 15,000 clones, 61% of them found a single time. The ten largest account for about an eighth of the sample.

Sample: PBMCs, taken 30 days after allogeneic stem cell transplant. This chain is built from TRBV11-2 and TRBJ1-1, with the D gene uncertain. The sequence came from a male patient between 50 and 60 years old who had an allogeneic stem cell transplant from an unrelated donor, so T cells may come from the graft donor. Some clones in this sample may be carry-over from other donors' samples. This receptor carries the CDR3 CASSAGPQAFF. The DNA sequence follows: TGTGCCAGCAGCGCCGGTCCCCAGGCTTTCTTT.